Listed below are T cell receptor beta chains from one sample, sequenced in a study of blood T cells in healthy people across ages. TCRdb reanalysed the 5' RACE reads using MiXCR and keeps one entry per CDR3 protein. The table lists hundreds of thousands of distinct CDR3 sequences, 32% of them singletons. Material: blood. The origin of the receptors is a woman of 80 years or more in good health. Each CDR3 is given with its conserved first and last residue. Fields, in order: V gene, J gene, clone size, D gene, CDR3 protein, CDR3 DNA. A D gene is named only where the DNA matches it firmly. The size of a clone is reported for some rows only, either as once, few or many, or as a class for expanded clones.

TRBV7-8,TRBJ2-7,many,TRBD1,CASSPGQGGYEQYF,TGTGCCAGCAGCCCGGGACAGGGGGGCTACGAGCAGTACTTC
TRBV12-3/TRBV12-4,TRBJ2-3,.,.,CASSRRGRADTQYF,TGTGCCAGCAGTAGGAGAGGGAGAGCAGATACGCAGTATTTT
TRBV20-1,TRBJ2-3,many,.,CSARVSDTQYF,TGCAGTGCTAGAGTCTCCGATACGCAGTATTTT
TRBV5-1,TRBJ2-5,.,TRBD1,CASSAGTGALETQYF,TGCGCCAGCAGCGCCGGGACAGGGGCGTTAGAGACCCAGTACTTC
TRBV4-1,TRBJ2-1,.,.,CASSQDWGPNEQFF,TGCGCCAGCAGCCAAGATTGGGGACCTAATGAGCAGTTCTTC
TRBV12-3/TRBV12-4,TRBJ1-5,.,.,CASSLMAGNQPQHF,TGTGCCAGCAGTTTAATGGCTGGCAATCAGCCCCAGCATTTT
TRBV4-3,TRBJ2-4,.,TRBD1,CASSPSRTGGSPGSAKNIRYF,TGCGCCAGCAGCCCTTCCAGGACAGGGGGGAGCCCGGGATCGGCCAAAAACATTCGGTACTTC
TRBV20-1,TRBJ1-5,few,TRBD1,CSAGVRQGRRYSNQPQHF,TGCAGTGCTGGGGTGAGACAGGGGAGAAGGTATAGCAATCAGCCCCAGCATTTT
TRBV5-5,TRBJ1-2,few,.,CASSPDNYGHTF,TGTGCCAGCAGTCCTGACAACTATGGCCACACCTTC
TRBV3-1,TRBJ1-1,.,.,CASSQGVGGLRFTEAFF,TGTGCCAGCAGCCAAGGAGTGGGTGGACTCCGATTCACTGAAGCTTTCTTT
TRBV28,TRBJ2-5,many,.,CASRAHGGKEYF,TGTGCCAGCAGAGCTCATGGGGGGAAGGAGTACTTC
TRBV4-1,TRBJ1-6,few,.,CASSQEAQDPYNSPLHF,TGCGCCAGCAGCCAAGAAGCCCAGGACCCCTATAATTCACCCCTCCACTTT
TRBV5-1,TRBJ1-3,few,.,CASSSGRAGNTIYF,TGCGCCAGCAGCTCGGGCCGGGCTGGAAACACCATATATTTT
TRBV10-3,TRBJ1-2,.,.,CAISGQRAHYGYTF,TGTGCCATCAGTGGACAGCGAGCTCACTATGGCTACACCTTC
TRBV7-2,TRBJ2-1,many,.,CASSLASTAYNEQFF,TGTGCCAGCAGCTTAGCATCCACAGCCTACAATGAGCAGTTCTTC
TRBV7-9,TRBJ2-2,many,TRBD2,CASSKATSGAGELFF,TGTGCCAGCAGCAAAGCCACTAGCGGGGCCGGGGAGCTGTTTTTT
TRBV7-9,TRBJ2-5,.,TRBD1,CASSLRDRGPTIQETQYF,TGTGCCAGCAGCTTACGAGACAGGGGGCCCACCATCCAAGAGACCCAGTACTTC
TRBV7-2,TRBJ2-7,many,.,CASHLGGFGEQYF,TGTGCCAGCCATCTGGGGGGATTTGGCGAGCAGTACTTC
TRBV3-1,TRBJ1-2,many,TRBD1,CASSPSGDRGVGHGYTF,TGTGCCAGCAGCCCAAGTGGGGACAGGGGAGTTGGTCATGGCTACACCTTC
TRBV6-5,TRBJ1-1,many,.,CASSTTGTFTEAFF,TGTGCCAGCAGCACTACGGGGACTTTTACTGAAGCTTTCTTT
TRBV29-1,TRBJ2-5,.,.,CSVDSLETQYF,TGCAGCGTTGATAGTTTGGAGACCCAGTACTTC
TRBV20-1,TRBJ1-6,many,.,CSARDPGGLGSPLHF,TGCAGTGCTAGGGACCCGGGGGGGCTGGGTTCACCCCTCCACTTT
TRBV7-8,TRBJ2-7,.,TRBD2,CASSSQRGGYNEQYF,TGTGCCAGCAGCTCCCAGCGGGGGGGGTACAATGAGCAGTACTTC
TRBV20-1,TRBJ1-2,.,.,CSARAALYGYTF,TGCAGTGCTAGGGCAGCGCTCTATGGCTACACCTTC
TRBV24-1,TRBJ1-5,.,TRBD1,CATSDRGLGPQHF,TGTGCCACCAGTGACAGGGGGCTGGGGCCCCAGCATTTT
TRBV12-3/TRBV12-4,TRBJ1-2,few,.,CASSFRDHYGYTF,TGTGCCAGCAGTTTTAGGGATCACTATGGCTACACCTTC
TRBV6-6,TRBJ1-2,many,TRBD1,CASSYPRTGSPYGYTF,TGTGCCAGCAGTTACCCCCGGACAGGGAGCCCCTATGGCTACACCTTC
TRBV6-5,TRBJ1-6,many,TRBD1,CASSQPGQKNSPLHF,TGTGCCAGCAGTCAACCGGGACAGAAGAATTCACCCCTCCACTTT
TRBV7-2,TRBJ2-7,once,TRBD1,CASSFTTGGGYEQYF,TGTGCCAGCAGCTTTACAACAGGGGGCGGCTACGAGCAGTACTTC
TRBV5-1,TRBJ1-6,many,TRBD1,CASSRWDRDSPLHF,TGCGCCAGCTCTAGATGGGACAGGGATTCACCCCTCCACTTT
TRBV7-9,TRBJ2-6,.,.,CASSLVGTNVLTF,TGTGCCAGCAGCTTAGTTGGAACTAACGTCCTGACTTTC
TRBV7-8,TRBJ1-1,few,.,CASSPRVSDGYTEAFF,TGTGCCAGCAGCCCACGAGTAAGCGACGGATACACTGAAGCTTTCTTT
TRBV6-1,TRBJ2-7,few,TRBD2,CVSTRERGFYEQYF,TGTGTCAGCACCCGGGAGCGGGGATTCTACGAGCAGTACTTC
TRBV20-1,TRBJ2-5,.,.,CRAQIEGETRYF,TGCAGGGCTCAGATCGAAGGGGAGACCCGGTACTTC
TRBV6-2/TRBV6-3,TRBJ2-1,many,TRBD2,CASSSLAGGTYNEQFF,TGTGCCAGCAGCTCCCTAGCGGGGGGAACTTACAATGAGCAGTTCTTC
TRBV7-2,TRBJ2-7,.,TRBD1,CASSLVTGGWYEQYF,TGTGCCAGCAGCTTAGTGACAGGGGGTTGGTACGAGCAGTACTTC
TRBV9,TRBJ1-1,many,.,CASSPRMGQISMAFF,TGTGCCAGCAGCCCCAGGATGGGACAAATATCGATGGCTTTCTTT
TRBV12-3/TRBV12-4,TRBJ2-5,few,.,CASKGYETQYF,TGTGCCAGCAAAGGATACGAGACCCAGTACTTC
TRBV6-1,TRBJ2-7,.,.,CASRQTSYEQYF,TGTGCCAGCAGGCAGACATCCTACGAGCAGTACTTC
TRBV12-3/TRBV12-4,TRBJ1-5,.,.,CASRESIQPQHF,TGTGCCAGCAGGGAGTCAATTCAGCCCCAGCATTTT
TRBV28,TRBJ1-2,many,.,CASIAGRVNYGYTF,TGTGCCAGCATTGCGGGCAGGGTCAACTATGGCTACACCTTC
TRBV15,TRBJ1-5,many,TRBD1,CATSRVGGTGYQPQHF,TGTGCCACCAGCAGAGTGGGCGGGACAGGGTATCAGCCCCAGCATTTT